A selection of T cell receptor beta chains follows, all from one sample in a study of vaccination effects on CD4 cells after COVID-19. Their recognized antigens are unknown. Generated by immunoSEQ multiplex PCR, the TCRdb table keeps only in-frame clones and is missing some. The top ten clones hold 4.5% to 7% of a sample with under 60,000 clones, approximately 70% of them seen once. Sequencing was performed on CD4+ T cells from PBMCs cultured without peptide, taken before COVID-19 vaccination. All receptors derive from a human donor who received a COVID-19 vaccine. CDR3s include the opening cysteine and the closing phenylalanine or tryptophan. A D gene is named only where the DNA matches it firmly. Clone size is stated in some rows and not others, as once, few, many or a class when expanded.

v_gene	j_gene	d_gene	abundance	CDR3aa	CDR3nt
TRBV30	TRBJ2-2	TRBD2	NA	CAWSGSGGYTGELFF	TGTGCCTGGAGTGGTAGCGGGGGCTACACCGGGGAGCTGTTTTTT
TRBV3-1/TRBV3-2	TRBJ2-7	NA	NA	CASSQGPSYEQYF	TGTGCCAGCAGCCAAGGCCCGAGCTACGAGCAGTACTTC
TRBV2	TRBJ1-2	TRBD1	NA	CASSARDSPYGYTF	TGTGCCAGCAGTGCCCGGGACAGCCCCTATGGCTACACCTTC
TRBV6-2/TRBV6-3	TRBJ1-1	TRBD1	NA	CASSYERETGTATGAFF	TGTGCCAGCAGTTACGAGAGGGAGACCGGGACAGCAACGGGAGCTTTCTTT
TRBV6-2/TRBV6-3	TRBJ1-2	NA	NA	CASSYRVGNYGYTF	TGTGCCAGCAGTTACAGGGTGGGGAACTATGGCTACACCTTC
TRBV5-1	TRBJ2-5	NA	NA	CASSGEAGTETQYF	TGCGCCAGCAGCGGGGAGGCGGGAACGGAGACCCAGTACTTC
TRBV13	TRBJ2-3	TRBD2	NA	CASSIYRGLAGGFTRTDTQYF	TGTGCCAGCAGCATCTACCGGGGACTAGCGGGAGGGTTCACTCGCACAGATACGCAGTATTTT
TRBV5-1	TRBJ2-2	TRBD1	NA	CASSWDRGRGTGELFF	TGCGCCAGCAGCTGGGACAGGGGGCGAGGCACCGGGGAGCTGTTTTTT
TRBV27	TRBJ1-2	TRBD1	NA	CASSSTGVGGGYTF	TGTGCCAGCAGTTCTACAGGGGTAGGTGGTGGCTACACCTTC
TRBV7-2	TRBJ1-5	NA	few	CASSLPGNQPQHF	TGTGCCAGCAGCTTGCCGGGCAATCAGCCCCAGCATTTT
TRBV15	TRBJ2-6	NA	NA	CATGWDTTRAGANVLTF	TGTGCCACCGGCTGGGACACAACCCGGGCTGGGGCCAACGTCCTGACTTTC
TRBV14	TRBJ2-3	NA	NA	CASSQANRDTQYF	TGTGCCAGCAGCCAAGCCAACAGAGATACGCAGTATTTT
TRBV5-1	TRBJ1-2	NA	many	CASSLEGYGYTF	TGCGCCAGCAGCTTGGAAGGGTATGGCTACACCTTC
TRBV19	TRBJ1-5	NA	NA	CASRESGGGSQPQHF	TGTGCCAGTAGAGAGTCCGGGGGAGGGAGTCAGCCCCAGCATTTT
TRBV5-4	TRBJ1-1	NA	NA	CASSLGGGRTEAFF	TGTGCCAGCAGCTTGGGTGGGGGCAGGACTGAAGCTTTCTTT
TRBV19	TRBJ1-1	NA	NA	CASSRQMNTEAFF	TGTGCCAGTAGTAGACAGATGAACACTGAAGCTTTCTTT
TRBV29-1	TRBJ2-5	NA	few	CSVGTGAGKTQYF	TGCAGCGTTGGAACCGGGGCGGGAAAGACCCAGTACTTC
TRBV5-6	TRBJ1-4	NA	few	CASSGRGSEKLFF	TGTGCCAGCTCAGGGAGGGGGTCGGAAAAACTGTTTTTT
TRBV7-3	TRBJ2-3	TRBD2	NA	CASSPRVAGGPDTQYF	TGTGCCAGCAGCCCCCGGGTTGCGGGGGGGCCAGATACGCAGTATTTT
TRBV3-1/TRBV3-2	TRBJ1-1	TRBD1	NA	CASSPNRGDTEAFF	TGTGCCAGCAGCCCAAACAGGGGCGACACTGAAGCTTTCTTT
TRBV7-9	TRBJ1-2	NA	few	CASSLGGLGYTF	TGTGCCAGCAGCTTAGGGGGGCTCGGCTACACCTTC
TRBV5-8	TRBJ2-7	NA	NA	CASSFRYEQYF	TGTGCCAGCAGCTTTCGCTACGAGCAGTACTTC
TRBV28	TRBJ1-5	TRBD1	NA	CASSLLPGGQNQPQHF	TGTGCCAGCAGTTTGTTGCCAGGGGGTCAGAATCAGCCCCAGCATTTT
TRBV29-1	TRBJ1-2	NA	NA	CSVLRNDYGYTF	TGCAGCGTTCTCAGGAACGACTATGGCTACACCTTC
TRBV7-9	TRBJ1-1	TRBD1	NA	CASSLPGQRKAFF	TGTGCCAGCAGCCTACCGGGACAGAGAAAAGCTTTCTTT
TRBV7-2	TRBJ2-1	TRBD1	NA	CASSVQGNEQFF	TGTGCCAGCAGCGTACAGGGGAATGAGCAGTTCTTC
TRBV29-1	TRBJ2-6	NA	NA	CSVEAWGGTGASGANVLTF	TGCAGCGTTGAAGCCTGGGGGGGGACAGGCGCTTCTGGGGCCAACGTCCTGACTTTC
TRBV4-1	TRBJ1-2	NA	NA	CASSQDRTGAGGYTF	TGCGCCAGCAGCCAAGATCGGACGGGGGCGGGTGGCTACACCTTC
TRBV3-1/TRBV3-2	TRBJ1-5	NA	NA	CASSQERGQPQHF	TGTGCCAGCAGCCAAGAAAGGGGTCAGCCCCAGCATTTT
TRBV28	TRBJ2-7	NA	NA	CASCTQGLYEQYF	TGTGCCAGCTGCACCCAGGGGCTCTACGAGCAGTACTTC